These 5 T cell receptor beta chains were sequenced from one sample in a study of patients and donors after allogeneic stem cell transplantation. Each CDR3 protein is one row after TCRdb ran MiXCR on the RT-PCR reads. The data contain 920,000 or so distinct CDR3 sequences, about a sixth of them seen just once; the ten biggest clones take up about 6%. Material: blood, either unsorted or a sorted T cell fraction (not recorded which). These receptor sequences come from a human donor who was either an allogeneic HSCT recipient or a stem cell or donor lymphocyte infusion donor (not recorded which). It is not recorded whose cells these are; they may come from a transplant donor.

This clonotype was counted between two and nine times. The chain couples TRBV5-1 to TRBJ1-1; tentatively, D is TRBD1 (5 bases). V lost 6 bases and J 6 bases, leaving 18 bases between the germline ends. The CDR3 is 14 amino acids. Looked up from germline, CDR1 is SGHRS and CDR2 is YFSETQ. For the CDR3, the DNA is TGCGCCAGCAAGGAACCGGGGCGCCACGCTGAAGCTTTCTTT. The encoded protein is CASKEPGRHAEAFF.

V is TRBV5-8 and J is TRBJ1-2; no clear D. V dropped 0 bases and J dropped 6 bases, with 9 bases sitting between them. CDR1 SGHTS and CDR2 YDEGEE come from the germline V gene. CDR3 length: 13 amino acids. The CDR3 loop is CASSLGRRDGYTF. In DNA, the CDR3 is TGTGCCAGCAGCTTGGGGCGCCGGGATGGCTACACCTTC. Filled out from reference TRBV5-8 and TRBJ1-2, the complete variable domain reads EAGVTQSPTHLIKTRGQQATLRCSPISGHTSVYWYQQALGLGLQFLLWYDEGEERNRGNFPPRFSGRQFPNYSSELNVNALELEDSALYLCASSLGRRDGYTFGSGTRLTVV.

This clonotype showed up just a few times. The rearrangement links TRBV29-1 to TRBJ2-5; 7 bases fit TRBD1. V lost 1 base to trimming and J lost 0 bases; unmatched junction nucleotides: 5. CDR1 and CDR2 (germline): SQVTM, ANQGSEA. This CDR3 has 15 residues. The CDR3 protein is CSVEVPGQNQETQYF. The CDR3 coding sequence is TGCAGCGTTGAAGTTCCGGGACAGAACCAAGAGACCCAGTACTTC.

This rearrangement joins TRBV30 to TRBJ2-7; TRBD2 is a possible D gene (5 bases). Germline V CDR1 and CDR2: GTSNPN, SVGIG (reference sequence). V lost 1 base to trimming and J lost 0 bases, with 7 bases between them. The length of the CDR3 is 13 residues. The CDR3 loop is CAWSDGVSYEQYF. The CDR3 DNA is TGTGCCTGGAGTGACGGGGTCTCCTACGAGCAGTACTTC. The full variable domain, with the rest looked up from reference TRBV30 and TRBJ2-7, is SQTIHQWPATLVQPVGSPLSLECTVEGTSNPNLYWYRQAAGRGLQLLFYSVGIGQISSEVPQNLSASRPQDRQFILSSKKLLLSDSGFYLCAWSDGVSYEQYFGPGTRLTVT.

This clonotype was detected a few times. The chain carries TRBV14 and TRBJ2-4; tentative D call: TRBD1 (7 bases). V was shortened by 7 bases and J by 1 base, with 11 bases between the two germline ends. Per the germline V gene, CDR1 is SGHDN and CDR2 is FVKESK. This CDR3 has 14 residues. The CDR3 sequence: CASTQGGAKNIQYF. Here the CDR3 DNA reads TGTGCCAGCACCCAGGGGGGCGCCAAAAACATTCAGTACTTC.